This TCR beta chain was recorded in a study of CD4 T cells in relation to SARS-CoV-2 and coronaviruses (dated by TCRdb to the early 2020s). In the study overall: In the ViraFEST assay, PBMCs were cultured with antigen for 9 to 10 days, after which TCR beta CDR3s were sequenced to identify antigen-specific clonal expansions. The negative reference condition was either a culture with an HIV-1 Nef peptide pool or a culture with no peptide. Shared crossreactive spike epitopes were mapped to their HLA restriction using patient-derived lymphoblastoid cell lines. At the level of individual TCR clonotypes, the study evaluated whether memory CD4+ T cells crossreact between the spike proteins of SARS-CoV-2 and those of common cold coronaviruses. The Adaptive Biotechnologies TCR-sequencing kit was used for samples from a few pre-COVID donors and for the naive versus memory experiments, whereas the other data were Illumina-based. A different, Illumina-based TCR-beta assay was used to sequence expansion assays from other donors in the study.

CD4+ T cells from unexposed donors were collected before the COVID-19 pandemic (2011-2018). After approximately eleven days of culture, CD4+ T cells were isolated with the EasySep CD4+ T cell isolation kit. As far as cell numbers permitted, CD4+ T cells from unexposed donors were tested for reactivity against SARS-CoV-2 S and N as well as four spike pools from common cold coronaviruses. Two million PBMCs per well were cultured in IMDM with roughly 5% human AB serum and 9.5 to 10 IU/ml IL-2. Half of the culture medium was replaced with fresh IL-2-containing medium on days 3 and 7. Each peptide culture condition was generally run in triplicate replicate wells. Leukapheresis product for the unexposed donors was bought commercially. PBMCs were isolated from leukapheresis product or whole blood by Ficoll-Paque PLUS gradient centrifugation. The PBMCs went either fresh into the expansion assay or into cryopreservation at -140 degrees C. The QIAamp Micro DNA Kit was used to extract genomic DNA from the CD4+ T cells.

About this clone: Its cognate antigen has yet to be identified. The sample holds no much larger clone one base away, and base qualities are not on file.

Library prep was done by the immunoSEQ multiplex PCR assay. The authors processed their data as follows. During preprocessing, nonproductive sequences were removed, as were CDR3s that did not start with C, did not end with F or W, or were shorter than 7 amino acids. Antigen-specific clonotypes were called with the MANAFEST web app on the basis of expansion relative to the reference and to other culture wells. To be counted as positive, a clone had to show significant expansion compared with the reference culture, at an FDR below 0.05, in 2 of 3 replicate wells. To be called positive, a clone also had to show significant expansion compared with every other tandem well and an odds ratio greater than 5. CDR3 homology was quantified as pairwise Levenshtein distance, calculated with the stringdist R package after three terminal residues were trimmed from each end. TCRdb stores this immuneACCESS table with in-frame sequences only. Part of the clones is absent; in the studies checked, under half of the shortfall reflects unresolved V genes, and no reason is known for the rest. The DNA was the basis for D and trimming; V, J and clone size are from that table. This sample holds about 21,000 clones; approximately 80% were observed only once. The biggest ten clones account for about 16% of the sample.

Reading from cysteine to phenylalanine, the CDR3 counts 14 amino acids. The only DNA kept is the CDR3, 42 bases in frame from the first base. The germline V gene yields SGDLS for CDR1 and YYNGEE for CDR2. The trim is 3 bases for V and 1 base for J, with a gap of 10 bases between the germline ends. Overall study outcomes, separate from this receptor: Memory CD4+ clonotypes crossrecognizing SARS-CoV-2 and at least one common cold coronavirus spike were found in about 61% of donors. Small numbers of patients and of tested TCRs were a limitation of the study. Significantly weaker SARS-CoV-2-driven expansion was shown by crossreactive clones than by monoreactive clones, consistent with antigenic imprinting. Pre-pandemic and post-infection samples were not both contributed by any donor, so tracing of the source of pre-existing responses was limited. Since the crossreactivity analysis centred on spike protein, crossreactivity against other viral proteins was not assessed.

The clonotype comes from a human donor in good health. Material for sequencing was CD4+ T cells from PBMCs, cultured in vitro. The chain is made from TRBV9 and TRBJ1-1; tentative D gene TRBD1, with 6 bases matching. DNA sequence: TGTGCCAGCAGCGACCAGGGGAAGAACACTGAAGCTTTCTTT. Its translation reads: CASSDQGKNTEAFF.